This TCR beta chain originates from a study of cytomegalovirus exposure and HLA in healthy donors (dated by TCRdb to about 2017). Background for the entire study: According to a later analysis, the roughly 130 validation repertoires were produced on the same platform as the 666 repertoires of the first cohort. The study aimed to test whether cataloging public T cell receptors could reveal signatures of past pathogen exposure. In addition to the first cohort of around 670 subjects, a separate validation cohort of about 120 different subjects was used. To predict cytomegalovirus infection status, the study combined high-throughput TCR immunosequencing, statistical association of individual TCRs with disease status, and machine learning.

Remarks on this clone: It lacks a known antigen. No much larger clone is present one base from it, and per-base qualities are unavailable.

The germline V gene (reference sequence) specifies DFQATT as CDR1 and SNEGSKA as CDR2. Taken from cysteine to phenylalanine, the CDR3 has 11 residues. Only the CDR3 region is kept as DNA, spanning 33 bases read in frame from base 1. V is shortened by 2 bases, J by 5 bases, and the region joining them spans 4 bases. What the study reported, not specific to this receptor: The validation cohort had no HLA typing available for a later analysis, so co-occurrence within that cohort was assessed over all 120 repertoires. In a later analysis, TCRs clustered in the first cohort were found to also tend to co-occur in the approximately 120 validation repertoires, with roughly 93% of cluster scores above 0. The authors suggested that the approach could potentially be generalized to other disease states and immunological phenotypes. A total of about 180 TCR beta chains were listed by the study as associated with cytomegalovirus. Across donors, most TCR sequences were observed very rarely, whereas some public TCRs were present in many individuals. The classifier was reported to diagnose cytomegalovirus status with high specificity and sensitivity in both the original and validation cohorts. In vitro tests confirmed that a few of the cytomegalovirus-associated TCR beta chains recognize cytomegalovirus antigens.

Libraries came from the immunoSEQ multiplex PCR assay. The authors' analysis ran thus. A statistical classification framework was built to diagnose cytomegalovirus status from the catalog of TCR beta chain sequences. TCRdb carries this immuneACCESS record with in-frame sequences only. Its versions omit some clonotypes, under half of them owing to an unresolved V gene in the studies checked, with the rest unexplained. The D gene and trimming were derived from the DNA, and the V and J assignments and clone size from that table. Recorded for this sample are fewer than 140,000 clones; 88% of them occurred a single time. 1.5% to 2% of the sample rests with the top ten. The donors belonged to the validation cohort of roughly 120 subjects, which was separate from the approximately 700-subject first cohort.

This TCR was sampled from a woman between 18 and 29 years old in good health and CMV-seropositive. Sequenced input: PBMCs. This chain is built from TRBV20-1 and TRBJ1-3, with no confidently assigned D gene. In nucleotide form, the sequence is TGCAGTGCTAGATTTAGAAACACCATATATTTT. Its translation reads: CSARFRNTIYF.